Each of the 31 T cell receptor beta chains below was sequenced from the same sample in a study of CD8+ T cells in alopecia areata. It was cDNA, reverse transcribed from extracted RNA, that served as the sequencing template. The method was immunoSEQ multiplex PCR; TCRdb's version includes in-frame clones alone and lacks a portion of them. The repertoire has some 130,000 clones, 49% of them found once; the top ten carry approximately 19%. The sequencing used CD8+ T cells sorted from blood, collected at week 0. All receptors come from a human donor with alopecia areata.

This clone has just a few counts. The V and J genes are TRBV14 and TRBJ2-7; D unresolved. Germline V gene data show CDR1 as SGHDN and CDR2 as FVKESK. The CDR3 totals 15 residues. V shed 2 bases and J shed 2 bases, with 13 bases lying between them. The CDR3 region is CASSQIPTTPYEQYF. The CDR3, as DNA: TGTGCCAGCAGCCAAATTCCAACAACACCCTACGAGCAGTACTTC.

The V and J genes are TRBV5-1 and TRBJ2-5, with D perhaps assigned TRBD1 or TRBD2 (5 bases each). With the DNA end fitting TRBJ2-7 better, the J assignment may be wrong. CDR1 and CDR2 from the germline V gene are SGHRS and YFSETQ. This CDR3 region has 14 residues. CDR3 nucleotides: TGCGCCAGCAGCTTGGGGGACGGACCCTACGAGCAGTACTTC. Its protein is CASSLGDGPYEQYF.

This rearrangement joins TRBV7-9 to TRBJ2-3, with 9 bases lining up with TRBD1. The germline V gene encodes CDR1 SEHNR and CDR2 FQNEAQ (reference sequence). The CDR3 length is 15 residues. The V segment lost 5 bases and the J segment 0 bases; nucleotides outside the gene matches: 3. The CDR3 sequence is CASSPGQGSTDTQYF. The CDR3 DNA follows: TGTGCCAGCAGCCCGGGACAGGGAAGCACAGATACGCAGTATTTT.

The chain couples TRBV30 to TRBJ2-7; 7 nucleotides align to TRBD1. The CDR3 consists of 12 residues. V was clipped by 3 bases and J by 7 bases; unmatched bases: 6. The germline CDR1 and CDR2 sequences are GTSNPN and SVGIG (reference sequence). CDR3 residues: CAWREMTGEQYF. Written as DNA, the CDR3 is TGTGCCTGGAGGGAAATGACAGGGGAGCAGTACTTC.

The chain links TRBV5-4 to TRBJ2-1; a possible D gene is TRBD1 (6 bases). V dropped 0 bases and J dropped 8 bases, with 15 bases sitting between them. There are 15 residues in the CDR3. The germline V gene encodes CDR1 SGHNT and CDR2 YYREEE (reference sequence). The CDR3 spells CASSLGQGIGDEQFF. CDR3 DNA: TGTGCCAGCAGCTTGGGGCAGGGGATTGGGGATGAGCAGTTCTTC.

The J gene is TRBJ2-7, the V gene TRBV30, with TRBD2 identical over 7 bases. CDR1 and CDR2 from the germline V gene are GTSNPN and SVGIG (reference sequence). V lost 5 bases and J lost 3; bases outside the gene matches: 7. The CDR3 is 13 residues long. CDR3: CAWDYTGGYEQYF. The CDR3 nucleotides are TGTGCCTGGGATTACACGGGGGGCTACGAGCAGTACTTC.

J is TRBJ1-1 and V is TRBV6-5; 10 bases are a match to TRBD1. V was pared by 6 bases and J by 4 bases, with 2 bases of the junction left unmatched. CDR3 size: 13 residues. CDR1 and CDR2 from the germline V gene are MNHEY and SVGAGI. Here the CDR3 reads CASRRDRGTEAFF. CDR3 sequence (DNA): TGTGCCAGCAGACGGGACAGGGGCACTGAAGCTTTCTTT.

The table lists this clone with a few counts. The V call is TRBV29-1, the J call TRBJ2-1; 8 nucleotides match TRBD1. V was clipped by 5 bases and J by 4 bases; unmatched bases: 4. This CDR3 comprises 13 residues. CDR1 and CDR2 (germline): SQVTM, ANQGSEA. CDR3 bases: TGCAGCGTTACGACAGGGGAGTACAATGAGCAGTTCTTC. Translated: CSVTTGEYNEQFF.

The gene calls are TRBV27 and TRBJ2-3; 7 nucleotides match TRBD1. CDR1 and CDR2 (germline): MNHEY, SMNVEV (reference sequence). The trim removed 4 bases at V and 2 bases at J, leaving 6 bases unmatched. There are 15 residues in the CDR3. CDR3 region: CASSSRQGHTDTQYF. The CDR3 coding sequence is TGTGCCAGCAGTTCCCGACAGGGTCACACAGATACGCAGTATTTT.

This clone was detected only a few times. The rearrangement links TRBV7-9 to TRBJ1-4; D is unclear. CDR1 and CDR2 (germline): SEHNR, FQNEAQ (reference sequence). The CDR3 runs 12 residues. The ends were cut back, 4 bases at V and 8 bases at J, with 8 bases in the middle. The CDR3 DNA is TGTGCCAGCAGCTGGACCAGGGAAAAACTGTTTTTT. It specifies CASSWTREKLFF.

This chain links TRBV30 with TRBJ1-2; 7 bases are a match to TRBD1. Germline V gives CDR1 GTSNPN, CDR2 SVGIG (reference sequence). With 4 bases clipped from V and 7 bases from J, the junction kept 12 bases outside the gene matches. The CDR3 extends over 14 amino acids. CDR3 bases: TGTGCCTGGATCCCCTTCACAGGGGTTGGTGGCTACACCTTC. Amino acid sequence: CAWIPFTGVGGYTF. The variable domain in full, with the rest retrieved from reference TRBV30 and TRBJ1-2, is SQTIHQWPATLVQPVGSPLSLECTVEGTSNPNLYWYRQAAGRGLQLLFYSVGIGQISSEVPQNLSASRPQDRQFILSSKKLLLSDSGFYLCAWIPFTGVGGYTFGSGTRLTVV.

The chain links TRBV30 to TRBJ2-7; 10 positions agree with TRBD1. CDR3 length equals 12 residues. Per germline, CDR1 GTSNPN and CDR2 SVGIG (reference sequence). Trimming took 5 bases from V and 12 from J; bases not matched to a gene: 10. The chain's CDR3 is CAWEGTGASLYF. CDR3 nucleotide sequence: TGTGCCTGGGAAGGGACAGGGGCCTCATTGTACTTC. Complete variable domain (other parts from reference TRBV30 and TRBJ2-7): SQTIHQWPATLVQPVGSPLSLECTVEGTSNPNLYWYRQAAGRGLQLLFYSVGIGQISSEVPQNLSASRPQDRQFILSSKKLLLSDSGFYLCAWEGTGASLYFGPGTRLTVT.

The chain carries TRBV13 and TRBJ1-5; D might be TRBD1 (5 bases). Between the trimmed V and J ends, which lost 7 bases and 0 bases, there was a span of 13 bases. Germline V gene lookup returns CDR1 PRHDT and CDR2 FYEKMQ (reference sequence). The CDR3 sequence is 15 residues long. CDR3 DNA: TGTGCCAGCAACCAGGGAGGGAATAGCAATCAGCCCCAGCATTTT. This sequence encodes CASNQGGNSNQPQHF.

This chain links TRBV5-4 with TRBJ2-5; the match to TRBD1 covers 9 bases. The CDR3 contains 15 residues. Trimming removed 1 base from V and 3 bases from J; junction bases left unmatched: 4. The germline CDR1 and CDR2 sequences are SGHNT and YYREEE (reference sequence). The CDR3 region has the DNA TGTGCCAGCAGCTTGCCGGACAGGGGAGAAGAGACCCAGTACTTC. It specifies CASSLPDRGEETQYF.

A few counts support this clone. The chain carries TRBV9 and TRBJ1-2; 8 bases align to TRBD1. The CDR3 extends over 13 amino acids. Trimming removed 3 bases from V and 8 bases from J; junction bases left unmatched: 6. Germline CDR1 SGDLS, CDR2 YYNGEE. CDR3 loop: CASSARDRTGYTF. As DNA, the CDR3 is TGTGCCAGCAGCGCACGGGACAGGACGGGCTACACCTTC.

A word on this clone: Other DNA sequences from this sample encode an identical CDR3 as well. The CDR3 nucleotides read TGTGCCAGCAGCGTAGGGGGAGATACATACGAGCAGTACTTC. It yields the protein CASSVGGDTYEQYF. The J gene is TRBJ2-7, the V gene TRBV9; a weak D match, TRBD2 (5 bases). The CDR3 length is 14 residues. V lost 0 bases to trimming and J lost 4 bases, with 11 bases between them. Germline assignment: CDR1 SGDLS and CDR2 YYNGEE.

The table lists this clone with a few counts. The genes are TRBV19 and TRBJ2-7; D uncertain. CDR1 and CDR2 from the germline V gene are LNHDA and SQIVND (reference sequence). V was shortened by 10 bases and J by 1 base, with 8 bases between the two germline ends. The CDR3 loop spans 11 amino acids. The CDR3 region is CAKGRSYEQYF. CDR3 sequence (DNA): TGTGCCAAGGGCAGATCCTACGAGCAGTACTTC.

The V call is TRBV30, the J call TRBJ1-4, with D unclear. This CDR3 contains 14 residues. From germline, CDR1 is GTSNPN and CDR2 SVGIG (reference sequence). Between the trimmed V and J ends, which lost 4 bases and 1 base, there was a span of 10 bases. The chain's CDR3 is CAWIGVGTNEKLFF. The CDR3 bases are TGTGCCTGGATCGGGGTCGGAACTAATGAAAAACTGTTTTTT.

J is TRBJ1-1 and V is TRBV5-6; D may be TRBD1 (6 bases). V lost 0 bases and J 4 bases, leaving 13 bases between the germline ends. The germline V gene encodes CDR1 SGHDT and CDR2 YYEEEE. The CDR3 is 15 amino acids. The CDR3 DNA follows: TGTGCCAGCAGCTTGGGGGCAGGGGCGGGCACTGAAGCTTTCTTT. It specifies CASSLGAGAGTEAFF.

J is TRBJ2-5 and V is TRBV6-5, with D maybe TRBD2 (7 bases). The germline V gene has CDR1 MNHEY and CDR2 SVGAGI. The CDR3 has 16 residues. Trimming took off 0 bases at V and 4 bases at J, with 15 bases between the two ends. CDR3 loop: CASSYSHGGPSETQYF. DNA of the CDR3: TGTGCCAGCAGTTACTCCCACGGGGGGCCATCAGAGACCCAGTACTTC.

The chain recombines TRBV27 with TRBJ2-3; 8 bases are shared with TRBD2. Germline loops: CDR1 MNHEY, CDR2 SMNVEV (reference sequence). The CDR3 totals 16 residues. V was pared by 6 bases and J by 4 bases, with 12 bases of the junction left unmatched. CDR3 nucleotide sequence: TGTGCCAGCAGCCGTACCCCGGGGGGGTTAGCAGATACGCAGTATTTT. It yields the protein CASSRTPGGLADTQYF.

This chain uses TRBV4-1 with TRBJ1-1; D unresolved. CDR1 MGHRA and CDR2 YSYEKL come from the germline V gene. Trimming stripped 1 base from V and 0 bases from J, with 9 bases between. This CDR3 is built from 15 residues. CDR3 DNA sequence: TGCGCCAGCAGCCAAGCGCCACAGATGAACACTGAAGCTTTCTTT. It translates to CASSQAPQMNTEAFF.

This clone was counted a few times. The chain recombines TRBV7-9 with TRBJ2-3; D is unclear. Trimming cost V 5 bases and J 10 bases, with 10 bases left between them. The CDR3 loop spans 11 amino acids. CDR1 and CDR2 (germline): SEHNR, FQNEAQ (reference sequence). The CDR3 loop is CASSLSWAQYF. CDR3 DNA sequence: TGTGCCAGCAGCCTTAGCTGGGCGCAGTATTTT. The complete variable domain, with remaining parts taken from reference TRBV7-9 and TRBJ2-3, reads DTGVSQNPRHKITKRGQNVTFRCDPISEHNRLYWYRQTLGQGPEFLTYFQNEAQLEKSRLLSDRFSAERPKGSFSTLEIQRTEQGDSAMYLCASSLSWAQYFGPGTRLTVL.

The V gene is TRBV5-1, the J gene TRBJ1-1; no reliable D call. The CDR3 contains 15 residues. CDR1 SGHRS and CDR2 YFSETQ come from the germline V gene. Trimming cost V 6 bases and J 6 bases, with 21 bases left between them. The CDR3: CASNQSRSQDPEAFF. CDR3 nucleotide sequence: TGCGCCAGCAATCAGTCTCGGTCTCAGGACCCTGAAGCTTTCTTT.

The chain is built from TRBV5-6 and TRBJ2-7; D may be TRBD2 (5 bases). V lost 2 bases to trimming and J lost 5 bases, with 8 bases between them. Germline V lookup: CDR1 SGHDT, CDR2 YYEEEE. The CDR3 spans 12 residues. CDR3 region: CASSLEGDEQYF. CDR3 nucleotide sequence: TGTGCCAGCAGCTTAGAGGGAGACGAGCAGTACTTC.

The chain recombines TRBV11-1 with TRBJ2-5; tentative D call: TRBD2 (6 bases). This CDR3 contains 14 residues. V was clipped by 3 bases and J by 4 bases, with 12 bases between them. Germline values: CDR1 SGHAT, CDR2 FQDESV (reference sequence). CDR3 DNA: TGTGCCAGCAGCTTGTCGGAGGGAAGAGAGACCCAGTACTTC. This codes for CASSLSEGRETQYF.

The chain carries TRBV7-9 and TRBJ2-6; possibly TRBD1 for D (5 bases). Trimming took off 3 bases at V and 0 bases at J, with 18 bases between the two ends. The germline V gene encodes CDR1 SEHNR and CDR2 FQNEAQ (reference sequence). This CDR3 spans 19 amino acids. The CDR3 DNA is TGTGCCAGCAGCTTCAGCGTCCTCCAGGGTTCCTCTGGGGCCAACGTCCTGACTTTC. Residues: CASSFSVLQGSSGANVLTF.

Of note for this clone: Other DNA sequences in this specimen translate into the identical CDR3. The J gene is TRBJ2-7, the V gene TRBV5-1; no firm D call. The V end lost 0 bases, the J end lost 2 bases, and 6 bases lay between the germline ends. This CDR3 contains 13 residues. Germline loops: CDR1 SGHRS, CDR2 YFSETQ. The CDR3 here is CASSLGAAYEQYF. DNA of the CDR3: TGCGCCAGCAGCTTGGGGGCAGCCTACGAGCAGTACTTC.

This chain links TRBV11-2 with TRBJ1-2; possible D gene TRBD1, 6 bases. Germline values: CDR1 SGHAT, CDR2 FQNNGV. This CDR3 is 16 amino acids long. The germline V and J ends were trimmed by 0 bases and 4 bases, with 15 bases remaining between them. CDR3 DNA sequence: TGTGCCAGCAGCTTAGAACACGGGGGGGCAGTCTATGGCTACACCTTC. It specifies CASSLEHGGAVYGYTF.

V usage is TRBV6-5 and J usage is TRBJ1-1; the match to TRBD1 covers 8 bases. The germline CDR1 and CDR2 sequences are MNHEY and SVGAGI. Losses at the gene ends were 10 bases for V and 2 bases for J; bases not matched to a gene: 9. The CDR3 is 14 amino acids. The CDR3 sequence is CATHRTGLNTEAFF. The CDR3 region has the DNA TGTGCCACCCACCGGACAGGGCTTAACACTGAAGCTTTCTTT.

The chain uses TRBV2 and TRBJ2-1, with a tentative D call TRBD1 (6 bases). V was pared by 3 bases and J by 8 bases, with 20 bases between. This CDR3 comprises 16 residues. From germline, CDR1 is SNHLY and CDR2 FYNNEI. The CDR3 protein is CASSDLGGSEVDEQFF. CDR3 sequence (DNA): TGTGCCAGCAGTGATCTTGGGGGCTCAGAGGTCGATGAGCAGTTCTTC. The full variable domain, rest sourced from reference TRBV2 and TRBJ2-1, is EPEVTQTPSHQVTQMGQEVILRCVPISNHLYFYWYRQILGQKVEFLVSFYNNEISEKSEIFDDQFSVERPDGSNFTLKIRSTKLEDSAMYFCASSDLGGSEVDEQFFGPGTRLTVL.